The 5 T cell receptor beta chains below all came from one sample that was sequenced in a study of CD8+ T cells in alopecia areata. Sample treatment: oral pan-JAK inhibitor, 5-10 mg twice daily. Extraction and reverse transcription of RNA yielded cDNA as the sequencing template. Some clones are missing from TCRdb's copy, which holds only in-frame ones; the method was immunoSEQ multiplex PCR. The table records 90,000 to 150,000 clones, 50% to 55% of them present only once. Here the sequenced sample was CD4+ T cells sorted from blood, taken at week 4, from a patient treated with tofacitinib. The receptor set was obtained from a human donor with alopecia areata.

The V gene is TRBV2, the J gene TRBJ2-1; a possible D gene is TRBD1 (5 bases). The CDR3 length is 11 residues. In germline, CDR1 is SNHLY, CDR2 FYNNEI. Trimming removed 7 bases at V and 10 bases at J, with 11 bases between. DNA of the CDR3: TGTGCCAGCAACCTCGGACAAGAGCAGTTCTTC. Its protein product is CASNLGQEQFF.

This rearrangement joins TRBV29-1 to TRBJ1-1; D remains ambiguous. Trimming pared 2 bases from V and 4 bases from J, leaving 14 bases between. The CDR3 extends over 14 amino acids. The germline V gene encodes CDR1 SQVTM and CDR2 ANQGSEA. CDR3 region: CSVEPLLSRTEAFF. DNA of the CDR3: TGCAGCGTTGAACCCCTCCTTAGTCGCACTGAAGCTTTCTTT. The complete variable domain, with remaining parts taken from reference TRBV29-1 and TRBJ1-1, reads SAVISQKPSRDICQRGTSLTIQCQVDSQVTMMFWYRQQPGQSLTLIATANQGSEATYESGFVIDKFPISRPNLTFSTLTVSNMSPEDSSIYLCSVEPLLSRTEAFFGQGTRLTVV.

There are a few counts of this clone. The CDR3: CASSSGQGSANYGYTF. The CDR3 nucleotides are TGCGCCAGCAGCTCGGGACAGGGATCGGCTAACTATGGCTACACCTTC. J is TRBJ1-2 and V is TRBV5-1; 9 bases align to TRBD1. The ends lost 3 bases at V and 0 bases at J; junction bases unmatched: 6. CDR1 and CDR2 (germline): SGHRS, YFSETQ. The CDR3 is 16 amino acids.

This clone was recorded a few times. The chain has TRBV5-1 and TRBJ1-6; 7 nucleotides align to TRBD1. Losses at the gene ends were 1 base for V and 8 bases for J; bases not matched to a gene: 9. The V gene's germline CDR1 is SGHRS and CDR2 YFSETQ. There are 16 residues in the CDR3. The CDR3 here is CASSLRSGGNDSPLHF. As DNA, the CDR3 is TGCGCCAGCAGCTTGAGGTCAGGGGGTAATGATTCACCCCTCCACTTT.

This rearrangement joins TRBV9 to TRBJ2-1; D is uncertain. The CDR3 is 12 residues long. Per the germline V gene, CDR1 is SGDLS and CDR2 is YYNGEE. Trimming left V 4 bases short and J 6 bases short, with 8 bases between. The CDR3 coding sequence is TGTGCCAGCAGCAGGAGCGCCAATGAGCAGTTCTTC. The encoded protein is CASSRSANEQFF.